Listed below are T cell receptor beta chains from one sample, sequenced in a study of neurological immune-mediated disorders. TCRdb re-analysed the 5' RACE reads in MiXCR, keeping a single row per CDR3 protein. Of about 46,000 distinct CDR3 sequences listed, approximately 3% are singletons. The specimen was PBMCs. The receptors come from a woman aged 50 to 65 with multiple sclerosis. The conserved cysteine and the conserved F or W are not part of the CDR3 here.

>TRBV20-1|TRBJ2-7
SAMTGGNLYEQY
>TRBV20-1|TRBJ2-5
SASGSGRVETQY
>TRBV7-9|TRBJ1-5
ASSWGQGGPQPQH
>TRBV5-6|TRBJ2-5
ASSTGQGQETQY
>TRBV20-1|TRBJ2-7
SAIKRGGRSSFYEQY
>TRBV6-6|TRBJ1-4
ASSQQGAGEKLF
>TRBV5-5|TRBJ1-6
ASSFRDGNSPLH
>TRBV20-1|TRBJ2-1
SAKRGRNYNEQF
>TRBV6-2/TRBV6-3|TRBJ1-5
ASSYSGGALGQPQH
>TRBV30|TRBJ1-2
AWSSTREASYGYT
>TRBV20-1|TRBJ2-4
SAWDGLAKNIQY
>TRBV11-2|TRBJ2-2
ASSRPEGTGELF
>TRBV7-2|TRBJ2-1
ASSRKSGVDNEQF
>TRBV5-1|TRBJ2-3
ASSPRQGTDTQY
>TRBV14|TRBJ2-3
ASSQDPGGRYTDTQY
>TRBV18|TRBJ2-1
ASSPGTGNLNEQF
>TRBV7-9|TRBJ2-7
ASSLGGGNYEQY
>TRBV5-1|TRBJ2-7
ASSLEAGIYYEQY
>TRBV5-1|TRBJ2-7
ASSLAPYEQY
>TRBV9|TRBJ2-7
ASSVGYGDSYEQY
>TRBV7-8|TRBJ2-3
ASSLDLGTTDTQY
>TRBV20-1|TRBJ2-1
SAPTSRQQF
>TRBV14|TRBJ2-1
ASSQARRRDNEQF
>TRBV6-5|TRBJ2-1
ASRPSGSGFNEQF
>TRBV18|TRBJ2-7
ASSPPERWHYEQY
>TRBV9|TRBJ2-1
ASSGPGGPRNEQF
>TRBV4-1|TRBJ1-6
ASDRSGYNSPLH
>TRBV7-2|TRBJ2-2
ASRTSGLNNTGELF
>TRBV20-1|TRBJ2-5
SARDSGLAQY
>TRBV12-3/TRBV12-4|TRBJ2-2
ASSFGGGRAGELF
>TRBV5-1|TRBJ2-3
ASRPGTGTDTQY
>TRBV6-5|TRBJ2-7
ASSYSVQGAGEQY
>TRBV19|TRBJ2-6
ASSTRPQGSGANVLT
>TRBV19|TRBJ2-3
ASKGQGSSSTDTQY
>TRBV7-2|TRBJ1-1
ASSPQGRVEAF
>TRBV5-1|TRBJ2-5
ASRGQEQETQY
>TRBV7-6|TRBJ1-1
ASSLRPTQGDTEAF
>TRBV20-1|TRBJ2-7
SARAPGGAYEQY
>TRBV7-2|TRBJ1-4
ASSLVVTQGNEKLF
>TRBV7-2|TRBJ1-4
ASSLAIGANEKLF
>TRBV5-1|TRBJ1-3
ASSPGESSGNTIY
>TRBV5-5|TRBJ1-2
ASSLPGNYGYT
>TRBV9|TRBJ2-3
ASSVGVSRQYTDTQY